These 16 T cell receptor beta chains share one sample of origin, sequenced in a study of technical replicates of blood from a few donors. TCRdb keeps only in-frame clones here, not all; method: immunoSEQ multiplex PCR. Of fewer than 90,000 clones in the sample, 94% were seen once. Sample: T cells isolated from PBMCs. The receptors here all came from a human donor in good health.

The rearrangement joins TRBV28 to TRBJ1-2; TRBD1 is a possible D gene (6 bases). V was cut by 4 bases and J by 9 bases, with 15 bases left in between. Germline CDR1 MDHEN, CDR2 SYDVKM. This CDR3 region has 13 residues. CDR3 sequence reads: CASSSQQGGRYTF. The DNA for the CDR3 is TGTGCCAGCAGTTCCCAACAGGGAGGGCGCTACACCTTC.

The chain is built from TRBV9 and TRBJ2-5; TRBD2 agrees at 7 bases. The CDR3 spans 12 residues. Trimming cost V 3 bases and J 7 bases; bases outside gene matches: 3. The germline V gene encodes CDR1 SGDLS and CDR2 YYNGEE. The CDR3 DNA follows: TGTGCCAGCAGCGATCCGGGGGGGACCCAGTACTTC. Protein sequence: CASSDPGGTQYF.

The genes are TRBV4-1 and TRBJ1-3; D not certain. The germline CDR1 and CDR2 sequences are MGHRA and YSYEKL. V lost 4 bases and J lost 1, with 23 bases in between. The CDR3 totals 19 residues. CDR3 nucleotides: TGCGCCAGCAGCCCCCAAAACCACCCCAGTGCCAGGTCTGGAAACACCATATATTTT. It yields the protein CASSPQNHPSARSGNTIYF.

The rearrangement links TRBV7-6 to TRBJ2-1; a possible D gene is TRBD2 (5 bases). Germline CDR1 SGHVS, CDR2 FNYEAQ. V was clipped by 2 bases and J by 9 bases, with 14 bases between them. The CDR3 consists of 14 residues. The CDR3 here is CASSLSREAGEQFF. In DNA form, the CDR3 reads TGTGCCAGCAGCTTAAGCCGAGAGGCGGGTGAGCAGTTCTTC.

This clone was recorded a few times. This chain links TRBV9 with TRBJ1-1; no reliable D call. Germline CDR1 is SGDLS and CDR2 is YYNGEE. The ends were cut back, 2 bases at V and 5 bases at J, with 13 bases in the middle. The length of the CDR3 is 14 residues. As DNA, the CDR3 is TGTGCCAGCAGCGTTGAGCACCGTCGGACTGAAGCTTTCTTT. Translated: CASSVEHRRTEAFF.

The J gene is TRBJ2-7, the V gene TRBV10-3; TRBD2 agrees at 15 bases. Germline CDR1 is ENHRY and CDR2 is SYGVKD. CDR3 length equals 17 residues. The J segment lost 4 bases and the V segment lost 9 bases, leaving 13 bases of the junction unmatched. The CDR3 here is CAMIGTSGRFIQYEQYF. The CDR3 bases are TGTGCCATGATAGGGACTAGCGGGAGGTTCATCCAGTACGAGCAGTACTTC.

Concerning this clone itself: The junction does not match germline at one end; this may be a read error. The rearrangement joins TRBV18 to TRBJ2-3; D is possibly TRBD1 (5 bases). The germline V gene has CDR1 KGHSH and CDR2 LQKENI. This CDR3 region has 15 residues. CDR3 bases: TGTGCCAGCTCACCACCGAGTTCGCCGACAGATGCGCAGTATTTT. It encodes CASSPPSSPTDAQYF.

The CDR3 bases are TGTGCCAGCAGCGCCGGACAGGGCCCTTGGGATTCACCCCTCCACTTT. Its protein is CASSAGQGPWDSPLHF. The chain joins TRBV5-5 to TRBJ1-6, with TRBD1 matching 8 bases. The trim removed 4 bases at V and 8 bases at J, leaving 11 bases unmatched. CDR3 size: 16 residues. The germline gives CDR1 SGHKS, CDR2 YYEKEE (reference sequence). Variable domain in full (rest from reference TRBV5-5 and TRBJ1-6): DAGVTQSPTHLIKTRGQQVTLRCSPISGHKSVSWYQQVLGQGPQFIFQYYEKEERGRGNFPDRFSARQFPNYSSELNVNALLLGDSALYLCASSAGQGPWDSPLHFGNGTRLTVT.

This chain connects TRBV11-3 to TRBJ2-3; the D gene is possibly TRBD2 (5 bases). The ends were cut back, 1 base at V and 2 bases at J, with 10 bases in the middle. The CDR3 consists of 15 residues. Germline lookup yields CDR1 SGHNT and CDR2 YENEEA. The CDR3 protein is CASSLAFGDTDTQYF. Here the CDR3 DNA reads TGTGCCAGCAGCTTAGCTTTCGGGGACACAGATACGCAGTATTTT.

This chain links TRBV28 with TRBJ1-2; the match to TRBD1 covers 8 bases. The trim removed 2 bases at V and 12 bases at J, leaving 14 bases unmatched. The CDR3 sequence is 15 residues long. Germline V gene sequence: CDR1 MDHEN, CDR2 SYDVKM. The CDR3 region has the DNA TGTGCCAGCAGTTTACGGCTCACACCAGGGGGCGAGAACACCTTC. It translates to CASSLRLTPGGENTF.

This chain uses TRBV10-2 with TRBJ1-1, with D tentatively TRBD1 (6 bases). CDR1 is WSHSY and CDR2 is SAAADI in the germline V gene. This CDR3 is built from 12 residues. V shed 6 bases and J shed 1 base, with 6 bases lying between them. The DNA of the CDR3 is TGCGCCAGCAGACAGGGGAACACTGAAGCTTTCTTT. It encodes CASRQGNTEAFF.

The chain carries TRBV7-2 and TRBJ1-2; D is unclear. The CDR3 totals 11 residues. Germline CDR1 is SGHTA and CDR2 is FQGNSA. The V gene lost 0 bases and the J gene lost 8 bases, with 4 bases spanning the gap. CDR3 DNA sequence: TGTGCCAGCAGCTTAGCCTACGGCTACACCTTC. Encoded protein: CASSLAYGYTF.

V gene TRBV9 combines with J gene TRBJ1-4, with D uncertain. V dropped 0 bases and J dropped 6 bases, with 12 bases sitting between them. The CDR3 contains 15 residues. CDR1 SGDLS and CDR2 YYNGEE come from the germline V gene. The CDR3 DNA reads TGTGCCAGCAGCGTAGAACCCTACGCGCATGAAAAACTGTTTTTT. Translation gives CASSVEPYAHEKLFF.

This clone was picked up a small number of times. The rearrangement joins TRBV6-4 to TRBJ2-3, with a weak D call TRBD2 (7 bases). This CDR3 spans 15 amino acids. The V end was cut by 0 bases, the J end by 4 bases, with 11 bases between. Germline V gene sequence: CDR1 MRHNA, CDR2 SNTAGT. CDR3 sequence reads: CASSDSRGGADTQYF. CDR3 in DNA: TGTGCCAGCAGTGACTCGAGAGGGGGGGCAGATACGCAGTATTTT.

V gene TRBV18 combines with J gene TRBJ2-7, with 11 bases matching TRBD1. There are 15 residues in the CDR3. Per germline, CDR1 KGHSH and CDR2 LQKENI. Trimming at V came to 2 bases and at J to 2 bases, leaving 2 bases not matched to a gene. CDR3 nucleotide sequence: TGTGCCAGCTCACCAGGGACAGGGGGGGCCTACGAGCAGTACTTC. Translation gives CASSPGTGGAYEQYF.

This rearrangement joins TRBV9 to TRBJ2-7; TRBD2 matches 10 bases. The length of the CDR3 is 16 residues. V lost 0 bases to trimming and J lost 3 bases; unmatched junction nucleotides: 6. Per germline, CDR1 SGDLS and CDR2 YYNGEE. CDR3 protein: CASSVGGSGGFYEQYF. CDR3 DNA: TGTGCCAGCAGCGTAGGCGGTAGCGGGGGGTTCTACGAGCAGTACTTC.